This T cell receptor beta chain was sequenced during a study of identical twins. Study-level points and caveats: The same donors were not followed; conclusions instead depended on cross-sectional statistical analysis. Partly confounded zero-insertion analyses could result from invariant MAIT and iNKT cells.

TCRdb used MiXCR to reprocess the 5' RACE reads, holding one entry per CDR3 protein. Altogether some 1,600,000 distinct CDR3 sequences are present, 25% to 35% being singletons, with the ten largest covering under 0.35%. Healthy Caucasians were all of the donors. About this clonotype itself: The antigen is undetermined.

This sequence originates from a newborn girl in good health. Sequencing was done on a sample of cord blood.

DNA of the CDR3: TGTGCCAGCAGGGGGACTCGAACCTACAATGAGCAGTTCTTC. It specifies CASRGTRTYNEQFF. The chain is built from TRBV7-2 and TRBJ2-1; TRBD2 might be the D (6 bases). Germline CDR1 is SGHTA and CDR2 is FQGNSA. V lost 6 bases and J 2 bases, leaving 11 bases between the germline ends. This CDR3 is 14 amino acids long.